This paragraph covers one T cell receptor (beta chain) sequence. What it binds is unknown. Construction of TCR beta libraries was performed using quantitative 5'-RACE with molecular barcodes. TCRdb recomputed calls from the 5' RACE reads with MiXCR, one row per CDR3 protein. The sample includes about 360,000 distinct CDR3 sequences, around 20% of them seen just once. The data were taken from a study of CD8 T cells in ankylosing spondylitis. Overall study findings and caveats: Matched synovial fluid from ankylosing spondylitis patients was reported to be enriched for disease-linked clones. Within peripheral blood, clones linked to disease were CD8+ and relatively rare. Fewer than 10 highly homologous variants formed a TCR beta motif that appeared characteristic of ankylosing spondylitis blood.

This clonotype was obtained from a male donor with ankylosing spondylitis or in good health (not recorded which). The sample consisted of blood, either unsorted or a sorted T cell fraction (not recorded which).

The CDR3 nucleotides read TGTGCCAGTAGTATAGATTCTGGAAACACCATATATTTT. Protein sequence: CASSIDSGNTIYF. The J gene is TRBJ1-3, the V gene TRBV19; D not certain. This CDR3 region has 13 residues. The germline V gene encodes CDR1 LNHDA and CDR2 SQIVND (reference sequence). The V and J ends lost 0 bases and 1 base respectively, with 1 base between them. Full variable domain (rest looked up from reference TRBV19 and TRBJ1-3): DGGITQSPKYLFRKEGQNVTLSCEQNLNHDAMYWYRQDPGQGLRLIYYSQIVNDFQKGDIAEGYSVSREKKESFPLTVTSAQKNPTAFYLCASSIDSGNTIYFGEGSWLTVV.